Below are 8 T cell receptor beta chains sequenced from a single sample in a study of T cell repertoires in cytomegalovirus infection. One entry per CDR3 protein, called by TCRdb with MiXCR from the reads. The sample carries some 700,000 distinct CDR3 sequences, 35% to 45% recorded once. Specimen: PBMCs. The receptors here all came from a human donor in good health (CMV status not recorded). Some clones in this sample may be carry-over from other donors' samples.

This clonotype has just a few counts. The chain recombines TRBV7-9 with TRBJ2-7; 7 bases match TRBD2. V lost 2 bases and J lost 6; bases outside the gene matches: 7. This CDR3 contains 14 residues. Germline CDR1 reads SEHNR; CDR2 reads FQNEAQ (reference sequence). The CDR3 sequence is CASSLMAGEPEQYF. CDR3 DNA: TGTGCCAGCAGCTTAATGGCGGGAGAACCCGAGCAGTACTTC.

This chain connects TRBV14 to TRBJ1-2; TRBD1 is a possible D gene (5 bases). V was shortened by 0 bases and J by 7 bases, with 12 bases between the two germline ends. The CDR3 spans 14 residues. CDR1 SGHDN and CDR2 FVKESK come from the germline V gene. For the CDR3, the DNA is TGTGCCAGCAGCCAAGAGGACCGGGGACCTGGCTACACCTTC. Translation: CASSQEDRGPGYTF.

The V call is TRBV5-4, the J call TRBJ2-3, with D uncertain. Germline V CDR1 and CDR2: SGHNT, YYREEE (reference sequence). Trimming removed 0 bases from V and 6 bases from J, with 17 bases in between. The CDR3 consists of 16 residues. The CDR3 DNA sequence: TGTGCCAGCAGCTTGGACCGGACCGGAATGATGGATACGCAGTATTTT. This translates into CASSLDRTGMMDTQYF.

This clonotype was picked up a small number of times. The rearrangement joins TRBV27 to TRBJ2-5, with D possibly TRBD2 on 5 matching bases. The CDR3 covers 14 residues. Germline loops: CDR1 MNHEY, CDR2 SMNVEV (reference sequence). Trimming took 5 bases from V and 2 from J, leaving 12 bases between them. The CDR3 reads CASSPDFAQETQYF. Here the CDR3 DNA reads TGTGCCAGCAGTCCGGACTTCGCTCAAGAGACCCAGTACTTC.

About this clonotype: A much larger clone lies one base from this, so it may be a read error. Because the CDR3 is missing its conserved closing phenylalanine or tryptophan, this is likely a read error. The V gene is TRBV7-2, the J gene TRBJ2-5; 7 positions match TRBD2. This CDR3 has 15 residues. Germline V CDR1 and CDR2: SGHTA, FQGNSA. Germline trimming cut 1 base from V and 2 bases from J; bases unmatched to any gene: 4. The CDR3 sequence: CASSLESAGQETQYL. The CDR3 DNA reads TGTGCCAGCAGCTTAGAATCAGCGGGGCAAGAGACCCAGTACTTA.

This clonotype has just a few counts. The chain is built from TRBV3-1 and TRBJ1-2; D may be TRBD1 (5 bases). The CDR3 has 13 residues. The V and J ends lost 1 base and 7 bases respectively, with 10 bases between them. Germline values: CDR1 LGHDT, CDR2 YNNKEL (reference sequence). DNA of the CDR3: TGTGCCAGCAGCCAAGGACTCAGGGTTGGCTACACCTTC. Its protein product is CASSQGLRVGYTF.

This clonotype was counted a few times. This CDR3 reads CASSLQGDVTDTQYF. DNA of the CDR3: TGTGCCAGCAGTTTACAGGGTGATGTCACAGATACGCAGTATTTT. The V and J genes are TRBV6-8 and TRBJ2-3; the D gene is possibly TRBD1 (6 bases). V was pared by 4 bases and J by 2 bases, with 13 bases between. Germline assignment: CDR1 MNHGY and CDR2 SAAAGT. There are 15 residues in the CDR3.

The chain combines TRBV20-1 with TRBJ1-2; D not certain. Per germline, CDR1 DFQATT and CDR2 SNEGSKA (reference sequence). The CDR3 contains 15 residues. V lost 0 bases and J lost 4, with 15 bases in between. This CDR3 is CSARDGVFAPYGYTF. The DNA of the CDR3 is TGCAGTGCTAGAGATGGGGTTTTCGCCCCCTATGGCTACACCTTC.